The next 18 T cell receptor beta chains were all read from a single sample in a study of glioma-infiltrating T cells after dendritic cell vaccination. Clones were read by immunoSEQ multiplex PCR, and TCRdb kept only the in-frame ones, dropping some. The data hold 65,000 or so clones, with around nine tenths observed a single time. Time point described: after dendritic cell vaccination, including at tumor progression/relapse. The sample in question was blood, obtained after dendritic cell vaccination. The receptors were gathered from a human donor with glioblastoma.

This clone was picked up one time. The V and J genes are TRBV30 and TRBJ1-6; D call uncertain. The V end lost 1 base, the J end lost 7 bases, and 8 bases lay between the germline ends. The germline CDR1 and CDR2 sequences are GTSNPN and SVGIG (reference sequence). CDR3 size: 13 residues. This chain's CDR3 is CAWSGRRNSPLHF. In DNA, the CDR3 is TGTGCCTGGAGTGGGAGAAGGAATTCACCCCTCCACTTT.

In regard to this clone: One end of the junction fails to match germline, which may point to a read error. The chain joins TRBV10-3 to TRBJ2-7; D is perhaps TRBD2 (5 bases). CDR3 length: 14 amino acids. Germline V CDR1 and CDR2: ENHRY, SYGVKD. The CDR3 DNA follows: TGTGCCATCAGTGATACGGCGGACTCCCACGAGCAGTACTTC. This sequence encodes CAISDTADSHEQYF.

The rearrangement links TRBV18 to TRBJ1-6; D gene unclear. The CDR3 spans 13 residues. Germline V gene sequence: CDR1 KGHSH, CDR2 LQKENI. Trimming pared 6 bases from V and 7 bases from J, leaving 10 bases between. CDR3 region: CASSLDMNSPLHF. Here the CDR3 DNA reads TGTGCCAGCTCCCTCGACATGAATTCACCCCTCCACTTT.

The CDR3 bases are TGCGCCAGCAGCGCGGGAGGTTGGGGCACAGATACGCAGTATTTT. This codes for CASSAGGWGTDTQYF. The chain joins TRBV5-1 to TRBJ2-3; the match to TRBD2 covers 8 bases. Trimming took 4 bases from V and 1 from J; bases not matched to a gene: 5. The length of the CDR3 is 15 residues. Germline values: CDR1 SGHRS, CDR2 YFSETQ.

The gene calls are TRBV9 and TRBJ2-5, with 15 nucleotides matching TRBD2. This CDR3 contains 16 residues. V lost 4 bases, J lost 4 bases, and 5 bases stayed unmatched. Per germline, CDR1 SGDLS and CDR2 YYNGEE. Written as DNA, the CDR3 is TGTGCCAGCAGCTTAGGACTAGCGGGAGGGGTAGAGACCCAGTACTTC. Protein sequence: CASSLGLAGGVETQYF.

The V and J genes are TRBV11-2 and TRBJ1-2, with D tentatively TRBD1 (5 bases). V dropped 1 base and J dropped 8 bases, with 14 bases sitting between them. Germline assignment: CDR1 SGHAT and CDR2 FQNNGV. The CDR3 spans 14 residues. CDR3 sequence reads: CASSLAAGRIGYTF. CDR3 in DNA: TGTGCCAGCAGCTTAGCTGCAGGGAGGATCGGCTACACCTTC.

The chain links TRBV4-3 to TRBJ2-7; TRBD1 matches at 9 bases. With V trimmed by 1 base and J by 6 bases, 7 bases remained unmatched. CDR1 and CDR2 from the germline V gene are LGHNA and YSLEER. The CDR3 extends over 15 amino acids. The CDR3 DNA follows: TGCGCCAGCAGCCAAGGGAGACAGGGGGTCGGCGAGCAGTACTTC. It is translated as CASSQGRQGVGEQYF.

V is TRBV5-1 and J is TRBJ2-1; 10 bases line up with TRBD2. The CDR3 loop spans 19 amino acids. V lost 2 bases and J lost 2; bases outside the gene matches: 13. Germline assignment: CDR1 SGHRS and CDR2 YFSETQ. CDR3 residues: CASSFPDASGSSPYNEQFF. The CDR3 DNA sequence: TGCGCCAGCAGCTTTCCCGACGCTAGCGGGAGCTCCCCCTACAATGAGCAGTTCTTC.

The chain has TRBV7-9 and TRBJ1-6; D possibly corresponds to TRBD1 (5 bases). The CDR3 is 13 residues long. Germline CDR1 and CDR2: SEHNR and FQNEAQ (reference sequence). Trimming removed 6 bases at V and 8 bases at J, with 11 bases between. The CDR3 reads CASRTGSDSPLHF. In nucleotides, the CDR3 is TGTGCCAGCAGAACAGGATCGGATTCACCCCTCCACTTT. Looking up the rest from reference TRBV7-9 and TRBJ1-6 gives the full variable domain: DTGVSQNPRHKITKRGQNVTFRCDPISEHNRLYWYRQTLGQGPEFLTYFQNEAQLEKSRLLSDRFSAERPKGSFSTLEIQRTEQGDSAMYLCASRTGSDSPLHFGNGTRLTVT.

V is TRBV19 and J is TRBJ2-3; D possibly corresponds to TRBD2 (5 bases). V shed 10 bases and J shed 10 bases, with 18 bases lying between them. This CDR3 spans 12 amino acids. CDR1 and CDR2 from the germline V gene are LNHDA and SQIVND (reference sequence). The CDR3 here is CATDSLSGAQYF. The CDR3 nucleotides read TGTGCCACCGACTCTCTCAGCGGAGCGCAGTATTTT.

The CDR3: CASSIHPAGETEAFF. Written as DNA, the CDR3 is TGTGCCAGTAGTATCCACCCCGCGGGGGAGACTGAAGCTTTCTTT. This chain links TRBV19 with TRBJ1-1, with a possible D match to TRBD1 (5 bases). The CDR3 length is 15 residues. V shed 3 bases and J shed 5 bases, with 16 bases lying between them. Germline V lookup: CDR1 LNHDA, CDR2 SQIVND (reference sequence).

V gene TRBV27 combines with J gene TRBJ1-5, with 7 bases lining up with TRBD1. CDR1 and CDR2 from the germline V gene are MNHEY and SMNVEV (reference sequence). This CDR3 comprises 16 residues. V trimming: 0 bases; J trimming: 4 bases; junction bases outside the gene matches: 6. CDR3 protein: CASSLSSPGGNQPQHF. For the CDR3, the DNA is TGTGCCAGCAGTTTATCGTCCCCAGGGGGAAATCAGCCCCAGCATTTT.

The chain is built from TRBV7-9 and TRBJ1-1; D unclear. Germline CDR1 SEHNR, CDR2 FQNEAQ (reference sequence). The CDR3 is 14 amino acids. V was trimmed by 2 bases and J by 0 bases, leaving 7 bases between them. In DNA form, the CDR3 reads TGTGCCAGCAGCTTAAACAGCCTGAACACTGAAGCTTTCTTT. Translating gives CASSLNSLNTEAFF.

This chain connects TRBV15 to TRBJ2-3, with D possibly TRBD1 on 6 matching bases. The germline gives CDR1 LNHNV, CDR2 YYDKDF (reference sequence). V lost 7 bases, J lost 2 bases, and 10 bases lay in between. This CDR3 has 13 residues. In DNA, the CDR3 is TGTGCCACCACCGGACAGCCCACAGATACGCAGTATTTT. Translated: CATTGQPTDTQYF.

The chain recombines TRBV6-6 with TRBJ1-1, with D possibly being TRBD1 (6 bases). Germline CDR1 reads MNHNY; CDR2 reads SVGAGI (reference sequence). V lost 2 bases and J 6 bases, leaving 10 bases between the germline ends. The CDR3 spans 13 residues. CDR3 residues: CASSYLGQSEAFF. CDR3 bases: TGTGCCAGCAGTTACCTTGGACAGTCTGAAGCTTTCTTT.

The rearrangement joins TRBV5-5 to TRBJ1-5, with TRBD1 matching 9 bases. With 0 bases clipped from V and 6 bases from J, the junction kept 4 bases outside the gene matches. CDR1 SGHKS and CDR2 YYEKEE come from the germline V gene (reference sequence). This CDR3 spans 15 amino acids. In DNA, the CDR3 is TGTGCCAGCAGCTTGGCCGGGACAGGGAGTCAGCCCCAGCATTTT. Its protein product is CASSLAGTGSQPQHF.

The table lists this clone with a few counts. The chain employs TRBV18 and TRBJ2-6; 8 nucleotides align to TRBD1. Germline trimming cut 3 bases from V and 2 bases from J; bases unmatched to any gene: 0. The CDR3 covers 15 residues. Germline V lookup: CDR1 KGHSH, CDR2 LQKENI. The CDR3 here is CASSPDRAGANVLTF. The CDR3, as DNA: TGTGCCAGCTCACCGGACAGGGCTGGGGCCAACGTCCTGACTTTC.

CDR3 nucleotide sequence: TGTGCCAGTAGTCTCAGGGAAAACAACTATGGCTACACCTTC. It yields the protein CASSLRENNYGYTF. The chain combines TRBV19 with TRBJ1-2; maybe TRBD1 (5 bases). V shed 5 bases and J shed 2 bases, with 12 bases lying between them. The CDR3 has 14 residues. The germline V gene has CDR1 LNHDA and CDR2 SQIVND (reference sequence).